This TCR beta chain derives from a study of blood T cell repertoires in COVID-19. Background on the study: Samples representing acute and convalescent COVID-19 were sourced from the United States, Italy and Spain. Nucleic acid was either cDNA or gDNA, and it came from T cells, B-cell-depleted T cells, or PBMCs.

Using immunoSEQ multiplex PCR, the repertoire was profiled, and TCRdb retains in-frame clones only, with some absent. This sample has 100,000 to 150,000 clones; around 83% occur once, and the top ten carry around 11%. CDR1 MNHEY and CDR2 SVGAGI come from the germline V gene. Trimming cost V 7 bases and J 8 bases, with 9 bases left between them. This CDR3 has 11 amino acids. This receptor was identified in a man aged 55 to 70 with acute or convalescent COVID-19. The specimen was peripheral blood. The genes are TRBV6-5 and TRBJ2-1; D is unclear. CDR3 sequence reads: CASKRVDEQFF. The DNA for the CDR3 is TGTGCCAGCAAACGGGTCGATGAGCAGTTCTTC.